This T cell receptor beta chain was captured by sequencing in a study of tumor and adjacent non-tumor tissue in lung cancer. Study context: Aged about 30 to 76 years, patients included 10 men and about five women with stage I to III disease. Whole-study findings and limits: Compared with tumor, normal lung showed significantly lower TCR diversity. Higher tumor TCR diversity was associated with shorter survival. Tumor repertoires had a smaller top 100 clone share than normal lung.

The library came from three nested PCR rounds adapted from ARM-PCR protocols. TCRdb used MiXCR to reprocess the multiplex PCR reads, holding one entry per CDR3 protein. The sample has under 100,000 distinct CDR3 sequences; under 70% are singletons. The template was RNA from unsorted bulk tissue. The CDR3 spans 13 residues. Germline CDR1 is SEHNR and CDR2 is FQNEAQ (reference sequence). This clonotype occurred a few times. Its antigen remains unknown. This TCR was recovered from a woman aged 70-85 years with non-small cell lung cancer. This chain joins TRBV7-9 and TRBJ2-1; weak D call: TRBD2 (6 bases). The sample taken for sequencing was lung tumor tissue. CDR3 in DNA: TGTTCGACTAGTTACAAAGTGTTGAGTGAGCAGTTCTTC. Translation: CSTSYKVLSEQFF.